This TCR beta chain originates from a study of T cell responses to AZD1222 COVID-19 vaccine. Sequencing was performed with immunoSEQ multiplex PCR; in TCRdb, only in-frame clones are kept and a portion is missing. The table has about 97,000 clones, nearly 90% seen once; the top ten hold 2.8%. Germline V gene lookup returns CDR1 LNHDA and CDR2 SQIVND (reference sequence). Trimming removed 2 bases from V and 4 bases from J, with 17 bases in between. The CDR3 runs to 16 residues. The material was peripheral blood, obtained on day 0 of AZD1222 vaccination. This TCR derives from an adult in good health. The J gene is TRBJ1-2, the V gene TRBV19; unclear D gene. CDR3 nucleotide sequence: TGTGCCAGTAGTATAATGGAGGGCAGAAACCCCTATGGCTACACCTTC. Protein sequence: CASSIMEGRNPYGYTF. The full variable domain, rest sourced from reference TRBV19 and TRBJ1-2, is DGGITQSPKYLFRKEGQNVTLSCEQNLNHDAMYWYRQDPGQGLRLIYYSQIVNDFQKGDIAEGYSVSREKKESFPLTVTSAQKNPTAFYLCASSIMEGRNPYGYTFGSGTRLTVV.